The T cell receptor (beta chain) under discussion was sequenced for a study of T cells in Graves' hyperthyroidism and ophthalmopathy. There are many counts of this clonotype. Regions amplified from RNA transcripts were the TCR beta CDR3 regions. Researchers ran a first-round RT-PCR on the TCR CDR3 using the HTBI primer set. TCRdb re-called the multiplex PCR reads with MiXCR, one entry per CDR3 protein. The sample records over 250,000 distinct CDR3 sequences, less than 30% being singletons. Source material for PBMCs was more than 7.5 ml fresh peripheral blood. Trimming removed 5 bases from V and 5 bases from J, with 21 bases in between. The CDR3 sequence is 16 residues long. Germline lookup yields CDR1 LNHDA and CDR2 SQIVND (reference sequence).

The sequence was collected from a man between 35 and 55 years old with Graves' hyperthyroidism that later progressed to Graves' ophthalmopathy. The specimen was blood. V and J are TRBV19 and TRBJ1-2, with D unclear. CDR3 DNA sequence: TGTGCCAGTAGTGCCGAGGATCTGAATAAGTTTTATGGCTACACCTTC. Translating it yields CASSAEDLNKFYGYTF.